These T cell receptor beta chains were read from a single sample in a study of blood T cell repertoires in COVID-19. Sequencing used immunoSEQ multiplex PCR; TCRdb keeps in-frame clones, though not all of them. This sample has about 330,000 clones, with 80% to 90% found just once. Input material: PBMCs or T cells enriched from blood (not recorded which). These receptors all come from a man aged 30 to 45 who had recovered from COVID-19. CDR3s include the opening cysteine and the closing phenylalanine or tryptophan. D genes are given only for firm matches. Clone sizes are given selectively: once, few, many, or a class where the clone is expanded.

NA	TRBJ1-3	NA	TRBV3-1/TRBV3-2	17	TGTGCCAGCAGCCAAGATTTCGACAGGCAAGCTGGAAACACCATATATTTT	CASSQDFDRQAGNTIYF
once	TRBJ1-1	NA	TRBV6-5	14	TGTGCCAGCACCTATAGGGAGGGGGGCACTGAAGCTTTCTTT	CASTYREGGTEAFF
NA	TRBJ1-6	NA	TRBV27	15	TGTGCCAGCAGTTTGACAGGCCATACTAATTCACCCCTCCACTTT	CASSLTGHTNSPLHF
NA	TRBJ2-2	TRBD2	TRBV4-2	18	TGTGCCAGCAGCCAAGGGGATCTAGCGGGGCTGAACACCGGGGAGCTGTTTTTT	CASSQGDLAGLNTGELFF
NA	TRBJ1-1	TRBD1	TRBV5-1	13	TGCGCCAGCGGGAGACAGGGGGGCACTGAAGCTTTCTTT	CASGRQGGTEAFF
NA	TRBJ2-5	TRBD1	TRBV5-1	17	TGCGCCAGCAGCTTGGGCTTGACAGGGGATGGTCAAGAGACCCAGTACTTC	CASSLGLTGDGQETQYF
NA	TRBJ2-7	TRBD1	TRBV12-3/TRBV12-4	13	TGTGCCAGCAGGGGGACAGGGGTTTCAGGGCAGTACTTC	CASRGTGVSGQYF
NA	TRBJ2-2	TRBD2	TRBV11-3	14	TGTGCCAGCAGCCCCGCGGGGGGGACCGGGGAGCTGTTTTTT	CASSPAGGTGELFF
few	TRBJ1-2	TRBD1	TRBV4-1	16	TGCGCCAGCAGCCAAGTACAGGGGGCGATGGGCTATGGCTACACCTTC	CASSQVQGAMGYGYTF
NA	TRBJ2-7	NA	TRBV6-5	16	TGTGCCAGCAGTTACTCTCGCAGGGGTTCAGCCTACGAGCAGTACTTC	CASSYSRRGSAYEQYF
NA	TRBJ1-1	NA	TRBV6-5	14	TGTGCCAGCAGTTACTCGGAGGGTGTGGGTGAAGCTTTCTTT	CASSYSEGVGEAFF
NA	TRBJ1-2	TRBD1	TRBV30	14	TGTGCCTGGAGTTGGACAGGCTTGGGAGATGGCTACACCTTC	CAWSWTGLGDGYTF
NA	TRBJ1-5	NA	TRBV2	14	TGTGCCAGCAGTGCGGACAGCGGCAATCAGCCCCAGCATTTT	CASSADSGNQPQHF
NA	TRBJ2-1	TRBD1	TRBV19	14	TGTGCCAGTAGCGGACGACAGGGGGCTTATGAGCAGTTCTTC	CASSGRQGAYEQFF
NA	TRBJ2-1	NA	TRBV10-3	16	TGTGCCATCAAGGCGAAGGGAGGTGCAGCCTACAATGAGCAGTTCTTC	CAIKAKGGAAYNEQFF
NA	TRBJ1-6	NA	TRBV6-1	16	TGTGCCAGCAGTGAATGGAGGTGGTCAGGTAATTCACCCCTCCACTTT	CASSEWRWSGNSPLHF
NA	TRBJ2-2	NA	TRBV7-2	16	TGTGCCAGCAGCTTAGTGGGGGGGCCATTCGCCGGGGAGCTGTTTTTT	CASSLVGGPFAGELFF
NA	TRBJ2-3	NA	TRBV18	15	TGTGCCAGCTCACCCCTTTCGTCCCCCACAGATACGCAGTATTTT	CASSPLSSPTDTQYF
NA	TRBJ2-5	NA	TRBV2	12	TGTGCCAGCTGTCAGACTCAAGAGACCCAGTACTTC	CASCQTQETQYF
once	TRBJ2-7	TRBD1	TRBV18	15	TGTGCCAGCTGGGCGCCGAACAGGGGGATCTACGAGCAGTACTTC	CASWAPNRGIYEQYF
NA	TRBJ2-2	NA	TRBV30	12	TGTGCCTGGACAGAGAACACCGGGGAGCTGTTTTTT	CAWTENTGELFF
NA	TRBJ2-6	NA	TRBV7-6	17	TGTGCCAGCAGCTTCGCCAGGGGCGCTTCTGGGGCCAACGTCCTGACTTTC	CASSFARGASGANVLTF
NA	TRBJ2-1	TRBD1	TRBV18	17	TGTGCCAGCTCACCAGGGGCCGGGACAGGGGCCGACAATGAGCAGTTCTTC	CASSPGAGTGADNEQFF
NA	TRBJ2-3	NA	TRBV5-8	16	TGTGCCAGCAGCTGGCGTGCAGGGTTGGGCACAGATACGCAGTATTTT	CASSWRAGLGTDTQYF
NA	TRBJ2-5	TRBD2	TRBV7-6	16	TGTGCCAGCAGCTTAGGAACTAGCGCCTACCAAGAGACCCAGTACTTC	CASSLGTSAYQETQYF
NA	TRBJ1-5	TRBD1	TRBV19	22	TGTGCCAGTAGTAAAACAAAAAACCGGGACAGACGAGAATACGTCATTGATCAGCCCCAGCATTTT	CASSKTKNRDRREYVIDQPQHF
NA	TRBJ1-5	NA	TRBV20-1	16	TGCAGTGCTAGTGACCCCCACCGACAGCTCAATCAGCCCCAGCATTTT	CSASDPHRQLNQPQHF
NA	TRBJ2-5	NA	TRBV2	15	TGTGCCAGCAGGGATGGCAGGGGCCCCCAAGAGACCCAGTACTTC	CASRDGRGPQETQYF
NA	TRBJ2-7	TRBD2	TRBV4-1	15	TGCGCCAGCAGCCTCGAGGGGGGTAGCGGGGGATCGCAGTACTTC	CASSLEGGSGGSQYF
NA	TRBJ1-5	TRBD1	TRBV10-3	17	TGTGCCATCAGTGAGTCGAGGGGCAGGGGGACCGATCAGCCCCAGCATTTT	CAISESRGRGTDQPQHF
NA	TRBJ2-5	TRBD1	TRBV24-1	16	TGTGCCACCAGTGATTTCGGTGCCAGGGGGCTGGAGACCCAGTACTTC	CATSDFGARGLETQYF
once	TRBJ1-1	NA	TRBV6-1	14	TGTGCCAGCAGTGAAATGGACACGTACACTGAAGCTTTCTTT	CASSEMDTYTEAFF
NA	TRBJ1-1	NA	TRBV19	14	TGTGCCAGTAGTATAGATTCGAGGATCACTGAAGCTTTCTTT	CASSIDSRITEAFF
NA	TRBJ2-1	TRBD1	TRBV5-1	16	TGCGCCAGCAGCTTGGTTGGGGACAGGGTCTACAATGAGCAGTTCTTC	CASSLVGDRVYNEQFF
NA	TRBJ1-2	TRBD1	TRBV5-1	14	TGCGCCAGCAGCTTAGACAGGGGAGAAAGTGGCTACACCTTC	CASSLDRGESGYTF
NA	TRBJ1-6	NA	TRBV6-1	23	TGTGCCAGCAGTGAAAGTTTAGGGTTAGACAGAACCAGCCCCGGCTCCTATAATTCACCCCTCCACTTT	CASSESLGLDRTSPGSYNSPLHF
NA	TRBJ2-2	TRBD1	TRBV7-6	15	TGTGCCAGCACCACTCGCTACAGGGGGACCGGGGAGCTGTTTTTT	CASTTRYRGTGELFF
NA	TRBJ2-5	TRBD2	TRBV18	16	TGTGCCAGCTCACCACCAAGCGGGGCGGCCACGGAGACCCAGTACTTC	CASSPPSGAATETQYF
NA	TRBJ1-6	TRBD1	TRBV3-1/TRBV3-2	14	TGTGCCAGCAGCCAACGGACAGGGGAATCACCCCTCCACTTT	CASSQRTGESPLHF
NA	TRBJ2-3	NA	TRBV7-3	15	TGTGCCAGCAGCCGCCTAGCGCGGAGCACAGATACGCAGTATTTT	CASSRLARSTDTQYF
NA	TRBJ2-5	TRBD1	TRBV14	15	TGTGCCAGCAGCCGACGGACAGGTTATCAAGAGACCCAGTACTTC	CASSRRTGYQETQYF
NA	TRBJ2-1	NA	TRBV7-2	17	TGTGCCAGCAGCTTAGACGGGGGAATGAGCTCCTACAATGAGCAGTTCTTC	CASSLDGGMSSYNEQFF
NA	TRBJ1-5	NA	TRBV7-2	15	TGTGCCAGCAGCCCCGGGGGGGGGCTTGATCGGCCCCAGCATTTT	CASSPGGGLDRPQHF
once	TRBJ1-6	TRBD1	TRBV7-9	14	TGTGCCAGCAGCCGTCGGGACAGGGGCTCGCCCCTCCACTTT	CASSRRDRGSPLHF
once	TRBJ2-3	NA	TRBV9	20	TGTGCCAGCAGCGTTCACTCAACGGCAAAACTAGTCGGAGGGACAGATACGCAGTATTTT	CASSVHSTAKLVGGTDTQYF
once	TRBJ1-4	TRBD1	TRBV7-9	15	TGTGCCAGCAGCTTGAGCTGGCAGGGGGCGGAAAAACTGTTTTTT	CASSLSWQGAEKLFF
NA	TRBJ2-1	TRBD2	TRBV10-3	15	TGTGCCATCAGTGATAGCGGGGGCCTCTACAATGAGCAGTTCTTC	CAISDSGGLYNEQFF
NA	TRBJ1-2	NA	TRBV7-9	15	TGTGCCAGCAGCTTAGTAGGGGCAGGGGTCCATGGCTACACCTTC	CASSLVGAGVHGYTF
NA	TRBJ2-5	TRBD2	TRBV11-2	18	TGTGCCAGCAGCTTAGATCGGTCAACTAGCGGGGACCAAGAGACCCAGTACTTC	CASSLDRSTSGDQETQYF
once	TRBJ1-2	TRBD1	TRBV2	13	TGTGCCAGCAGGGAGGGACAGGATAATGGCTACACCTTC	CASREGQDNGYTF
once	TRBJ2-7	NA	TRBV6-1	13	TGTGCCAGCAGTGAAGGGTCCTACTACGAGCAGTACTTC	CASSEGSYYEQYF